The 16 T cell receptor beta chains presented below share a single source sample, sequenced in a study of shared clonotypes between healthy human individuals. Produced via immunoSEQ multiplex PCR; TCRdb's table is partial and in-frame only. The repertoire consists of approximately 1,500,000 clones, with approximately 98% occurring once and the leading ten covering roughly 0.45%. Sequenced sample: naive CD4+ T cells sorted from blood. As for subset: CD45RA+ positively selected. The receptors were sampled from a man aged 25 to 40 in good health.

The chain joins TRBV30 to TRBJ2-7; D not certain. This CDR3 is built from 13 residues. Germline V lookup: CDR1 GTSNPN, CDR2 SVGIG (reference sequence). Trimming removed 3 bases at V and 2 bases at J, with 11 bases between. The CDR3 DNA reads TGTGCCTGGAGGCAGTCGGCTACCTACGAGCAGTACTTC. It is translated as CAWRQSATYEQYF.

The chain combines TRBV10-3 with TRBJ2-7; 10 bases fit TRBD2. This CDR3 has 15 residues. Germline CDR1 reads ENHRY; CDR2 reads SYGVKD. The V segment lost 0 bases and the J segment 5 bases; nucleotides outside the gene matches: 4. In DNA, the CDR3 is TGTGCCATCAGTGAGTCTAGCGGGAGGACCGACGAGCAGTACTTC. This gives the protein CAISESSGRTDEQYF.

The CDR3 loop reads CASSSTGLPQHF. The DNA of the CDR3 is TGTGCCAGCAGCTCGACGGGTTTGCCCCAGCATTTT. V usage is TRBV7-9 and J usage is TRBJ1-5; no definite D call. The CDR3 sequence is 12 residues long. Per germline, CDR1 SEHNR and CDR2 FQNEAQ (reference sequence). Trimming left V 4 bases short and J 9 bases short, with 10 bases between.

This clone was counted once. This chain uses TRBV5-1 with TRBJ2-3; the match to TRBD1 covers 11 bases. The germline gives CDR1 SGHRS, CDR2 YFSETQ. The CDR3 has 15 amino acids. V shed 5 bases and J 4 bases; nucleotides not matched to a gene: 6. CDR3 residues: CASSRGQGESDTQYF. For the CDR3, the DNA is TGCGCCAGCAGTCGGGGACAGGGGGAATCAGATACGCAGTATTTT.

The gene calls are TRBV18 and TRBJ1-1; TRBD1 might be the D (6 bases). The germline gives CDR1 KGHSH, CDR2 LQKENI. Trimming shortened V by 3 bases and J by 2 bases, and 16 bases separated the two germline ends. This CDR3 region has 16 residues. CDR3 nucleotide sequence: TGTGCCAGCTCACCTTGGGCCGGGACAACTAACACTGAAGCTTTCTTT. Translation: CASSPWAGTTNTEAFF.

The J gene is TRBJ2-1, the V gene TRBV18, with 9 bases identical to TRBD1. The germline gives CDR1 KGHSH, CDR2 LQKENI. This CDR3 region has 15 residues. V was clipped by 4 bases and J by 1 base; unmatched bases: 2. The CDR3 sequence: CASSQGTGSYNEQFF. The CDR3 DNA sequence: TGTGCCAGCTCACAAGGGACAGGGTCCTACAATGAGCAGTTCTTC.

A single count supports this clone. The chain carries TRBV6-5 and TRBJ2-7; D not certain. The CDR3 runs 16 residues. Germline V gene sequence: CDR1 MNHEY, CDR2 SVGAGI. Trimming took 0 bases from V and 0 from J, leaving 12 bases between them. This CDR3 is CASSYSEVGSSYEQYF. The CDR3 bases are TGTGCCAGCAGTTACTCGGAAGTGGGCAGCTCCTACGAGCAGTACTTC.

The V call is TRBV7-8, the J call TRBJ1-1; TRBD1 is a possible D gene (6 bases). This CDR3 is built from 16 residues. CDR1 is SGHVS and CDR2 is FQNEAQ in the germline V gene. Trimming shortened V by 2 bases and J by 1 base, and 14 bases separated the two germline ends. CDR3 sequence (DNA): TGTGCCAGCAGCTTATCAGTACGGGGGCCGAACACTGAAGCTTTCTTT. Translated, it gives CASSLSVRGPNTEAFF.

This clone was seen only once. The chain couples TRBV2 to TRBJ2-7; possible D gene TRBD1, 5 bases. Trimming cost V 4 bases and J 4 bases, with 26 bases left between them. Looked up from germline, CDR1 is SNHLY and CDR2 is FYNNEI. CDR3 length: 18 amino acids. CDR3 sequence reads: CASSGQSGWGGLRYEQYF. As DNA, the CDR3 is TGTGCCAGCAGTGGACAGTCAGGCTGGGGTGGGTTGAGATACGAGCAGTACTTC.

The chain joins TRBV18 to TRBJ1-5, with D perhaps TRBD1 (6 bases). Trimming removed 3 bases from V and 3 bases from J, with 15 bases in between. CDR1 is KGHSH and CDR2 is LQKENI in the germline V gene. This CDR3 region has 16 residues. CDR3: CASSPVGTPVNQPQHF. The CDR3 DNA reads TGTGCCAGCTCACCGGTCGGGACACCAGTCAATCAGCCCCAGCATTTT.

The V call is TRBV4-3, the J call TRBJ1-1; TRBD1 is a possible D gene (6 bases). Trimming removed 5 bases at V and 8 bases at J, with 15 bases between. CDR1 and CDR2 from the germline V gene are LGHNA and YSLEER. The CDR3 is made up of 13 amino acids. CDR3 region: CASSENRAGEAFF. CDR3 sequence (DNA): TGCGCCAGCAGCGAAAACAGGGCGGGGGAAGCTTTCTTT.

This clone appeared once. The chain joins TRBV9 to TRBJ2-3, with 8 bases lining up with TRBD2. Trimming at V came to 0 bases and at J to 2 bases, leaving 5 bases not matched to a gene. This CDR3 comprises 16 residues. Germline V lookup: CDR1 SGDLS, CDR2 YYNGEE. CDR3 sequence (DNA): TGTGCCAGCAGCGTAGTAGCGGGACTAATCACAGATACGCAGTATTTT. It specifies CASSVVAGLITDTQYF.

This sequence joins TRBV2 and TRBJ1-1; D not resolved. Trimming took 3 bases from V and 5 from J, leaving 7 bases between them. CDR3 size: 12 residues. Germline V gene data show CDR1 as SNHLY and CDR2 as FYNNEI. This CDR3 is CASSDEQTEAFF. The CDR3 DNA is TGTGCCAGCAGTGATGAGCAGACTGAAGCTTTCTTT.

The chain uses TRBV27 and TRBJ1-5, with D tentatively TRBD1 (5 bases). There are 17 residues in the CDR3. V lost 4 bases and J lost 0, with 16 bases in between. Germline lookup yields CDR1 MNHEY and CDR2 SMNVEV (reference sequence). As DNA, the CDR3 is TGTGCCAGCAGTTCGAGGTCGGAGGGGCTTAGCAATCAGCCCCAGCATTTT. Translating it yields CASSSRSEGLSNQPQHF.

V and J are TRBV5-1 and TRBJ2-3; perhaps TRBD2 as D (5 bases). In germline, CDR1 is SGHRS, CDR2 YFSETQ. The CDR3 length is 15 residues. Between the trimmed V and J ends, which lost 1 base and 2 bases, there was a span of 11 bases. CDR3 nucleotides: TGCGCCAGCAGCTTGCCCAGCGGAAACACAGATACGCAGTATTTT. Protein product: CASSLPSGNTDTQYF. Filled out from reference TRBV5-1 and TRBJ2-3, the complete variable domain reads KAGVTQTPRYLIKTRGQQVTLSCSPISGHRSVSWYQQTPGQGLQFLFEYFSETQRNKGNFPGRFSGRQFSNSRSEMNVSTLELGDSALYLCASSLPSGNTDTQYFGPGTRLTVL.

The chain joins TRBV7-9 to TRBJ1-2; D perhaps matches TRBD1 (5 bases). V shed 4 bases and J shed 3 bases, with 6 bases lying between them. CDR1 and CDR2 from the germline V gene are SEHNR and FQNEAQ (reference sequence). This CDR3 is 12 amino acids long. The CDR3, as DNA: TGTGCCAGCAGCTCACAGGACTATGGCTACACCTTC. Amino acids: CASSSQDYGYTF.